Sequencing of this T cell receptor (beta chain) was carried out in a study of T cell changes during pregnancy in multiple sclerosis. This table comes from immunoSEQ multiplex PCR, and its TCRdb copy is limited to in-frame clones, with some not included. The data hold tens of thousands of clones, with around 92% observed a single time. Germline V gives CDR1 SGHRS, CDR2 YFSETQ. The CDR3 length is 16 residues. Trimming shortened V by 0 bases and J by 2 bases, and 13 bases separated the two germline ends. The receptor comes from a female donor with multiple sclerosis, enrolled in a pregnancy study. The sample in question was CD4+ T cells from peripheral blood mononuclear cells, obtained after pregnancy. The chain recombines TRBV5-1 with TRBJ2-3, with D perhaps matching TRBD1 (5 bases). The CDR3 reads CASSLGNRGITDTQYF. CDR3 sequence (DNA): TGCGCCAGCAGCTTGGGAAATAGGGGCATCACAGATACGCAGTATTTT.